This T cell receptor (beta chain) came from a study of post-analysis software for immune sequencing data. Study at large: Recorded subtypes: relapsing-remitting, secondary progressive, progressive-relapsing; some patients unannotated. Study-wide results and caveats: Controls had lower frequencies than patients of a few TRBV segments, which included TRBV5-6, TRBV5-1 and TRBV20-1. The normalized Chao1 diversity of multiple sclerosis patients was significantly lower than that of controls. Same-batch preparations were strongly co-clustered by F measure.

cDNA libraries for TCR beta contained unique molecular identifiers. Roughly 500,000 cDNA molecules were obtained from 1 to 10 million T cells. TCRdb passed the PCR reads through MiXCR, listing each CDR3 protein once. The table has about 200,000 distinct CDR3 sequences, roughly 30% seen once. Points on this clonotype: Its antigen is unknown.

V was pared by 2 bases and J by 6 bases, with 16 bases between. From germline, CDR1 is KGHSH and CDR2 LQKENI. This CDR3 has 16 amino acids. The receptor comes from a girl aged 2-17 years with multiple sclerosis. Sequenced sample: blood. The chain links TRBV18 to TRBJ2-2; D may be TRBD2 (6 bases). In nucleotides, the CDR3 is TGTGCCAGCTCACCAGCGGGGCGGTCTTCCGCCGGGGAGCTGTTTTTT. It codes for CASSPAGRSSAGELFF. Complete variable domain (other parts from reference TRBV18 and TRBJ2-2): NAGVMQNPRHLVRRRGQEARLRCSPMKGHSHVYWYRQLPEEGLKFMVYLQKENIIDESGMPKERFSAEFPKEGPSILRIQQVVRGDSAAYFCASSPAGRSSAGELFFGEGSRLTVL.